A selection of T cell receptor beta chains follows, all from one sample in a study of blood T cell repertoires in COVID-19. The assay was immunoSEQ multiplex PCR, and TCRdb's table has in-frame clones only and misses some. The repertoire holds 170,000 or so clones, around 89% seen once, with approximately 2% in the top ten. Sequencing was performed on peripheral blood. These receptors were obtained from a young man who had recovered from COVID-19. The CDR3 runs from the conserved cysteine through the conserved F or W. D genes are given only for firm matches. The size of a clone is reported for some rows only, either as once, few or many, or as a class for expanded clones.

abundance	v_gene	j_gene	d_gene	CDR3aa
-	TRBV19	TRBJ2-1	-	CASSNKGARNEQFF
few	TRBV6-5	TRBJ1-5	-	CASSYGAAHQPQHF
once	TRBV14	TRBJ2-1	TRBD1	CASSRNRGMSYNEQFF
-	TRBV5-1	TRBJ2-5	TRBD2	CASSDSGNQETQYF
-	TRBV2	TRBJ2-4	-	CAGGAKNIQYF
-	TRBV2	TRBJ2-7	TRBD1	CASSVSRGQHEQYF
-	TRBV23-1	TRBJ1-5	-	CASSPDTGHLSNQPQHF
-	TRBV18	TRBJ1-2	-	CASSPGSDYGYTF
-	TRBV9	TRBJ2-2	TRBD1	CASSRTTGGTGELFF
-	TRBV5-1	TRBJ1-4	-	CASSLNPGEGEKLFF
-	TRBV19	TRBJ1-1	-	CASSQGYTEAFF
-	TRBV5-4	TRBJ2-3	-	CASSQTRGFVDTQYF
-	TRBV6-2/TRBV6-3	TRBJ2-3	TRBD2	CASSYSAGVRTDTQYF
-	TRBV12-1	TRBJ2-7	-	CASSSDRGSYEQYF
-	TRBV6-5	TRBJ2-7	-	CASRYYEQYF
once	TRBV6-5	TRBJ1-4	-	CASVDPINEKLFF
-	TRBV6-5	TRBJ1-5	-	CASRTGVGQPQHF